This T cell receptor beta chain is from a study of Graves' ophthalmopathy and Graves' hyperthyroidism. This clonotype was found once. The authors amplified TCR beta CDR3 regions from RNA transcripts. First-round RT-PCR used HTBI primers; second-round multiplex PCR followed. MiXCR, run by TCRdb on the multiplex PCR reads, gives a single entry per CDR3 protein. The top ten hold about 4.6% of the sample, which has roughly 600,000 distinct CDR3 sequences, 35% to 40% seen once. The germline CDR1 and CDR2 sequences are LNHDA and SQIVND (reference sequence). The CDR3 contains 17 residues. V lost 1 base and J lost 2, with 16 bases in between.

The TCR comes from an adult man with Graves' hyperthyroidism. The chain uses TRBV19 and TRBJ2-3; possible D gene TRBD2, 7 bases. The sequenced sample was peripheral blood or thyroid tissue (not recorded which). The chain's CDR3 is CASSIVGGDNHTDTQYF. As DNA, the CDR3 is TGTGCCAGTAGTATAGTTGGGGGGGACAACCACACAGATACGCAGTATTTT.